Included here is one T cell receptor beta chain sequence, with context. What it binds is unknown. Profiling relied on immunoSEQ multiplex PCR, and the TCRdb table lists in-frame clones only, not all of them. The data show over 30,000 clones, roughly 84% seen once. Trimming cost V 3 bases and J 2 bases, with 10 bases left between them. The CDR3 extends over 14 amino acids. Germline CDR1 and CDR2: LNHNV and YYDKDF (reference sequence). This record belongs to a study of OX40 agonist ivuxolimab in advanced cancers. Whole-study context: One patient with hepatocellular carcinoma and two with cutaneous melanoma, three in all, had partial responses. Study-level findings and limits: Nonresponders, in some cases, also had low normalized T-cell clonal expansion.

Sequencing used CD4+ or CD8+ T cells sorted from blood, obtained in a trial of the OX40 agonist ivuxolimab. The source is an adult with an advanced solid tumor such as melanoma, head and neck, liver or kidney cancer. The chain uses TRBV15 and TRBJ2-5; tentatively, D is TRBD2 (5 bases). This CDR3 is CATSSGLPQETQYF. The CDR3, as DNA: TGTGCCACCAGCAGTGGACTGCCACAAGAGACCCAGTACTTC.